This T cell receptor (beta chain) came from a study of PD-1 blockade in classical Hodgkin lymphoma. Brentuximab vedotin exposure varied among the patients, all of whom had relapsed after autologous stem cell transplantation. This CDR3 has 14 residues. The germline V gene encodes CDR1 MNHEY and CDR2 SVGAGI. Losses at the gene ends were 5 bases for V and 9 bases for J; bases not matched to a gene: 8. For this clone: Its antigen is still unknown.

TCRdb keeps only in-frame clones here, not all; method: immunoSEQ multiplex PCR. The sample lists approximately 46,000 clones, approximately 70% occurring once. Findings and limits, study-wide: CD8+ TCR diversity did not rise significantly by C4D1, unlike CD4+. Among the patients, those starting nivolumab under 1 year after ASCT were excluded. Relapsed/refractory patients reportedly had lower baseline diversity than newly diagnosed patients.

This chain uses TRBV6-5 with TRBJ1-5; 9 bases fit TRBD1. This TCR derives from a human donor with classical Hodgkin lymphoma. Sample: peripheral blood mononuclear cells (PBMCs), taken at baseline. The CDR3 region has the DNA TGTGCCAGCAGTGAATACAGGGGGCAACGGCCCCAGCATTTT. This codes for CASSEYRGQRPQHF.